This TCR beta chain was captured in a study of blood T cells in healthy people across ages. A J-beta primer mix and a sample-barcoded 5' primer were used in a second PCR of roughly 7 to 12 cycles. The yield of each sample was at least 2.5 million CDR3-containing paired-end reads. MiXCR, run by TCRdb on the 5' RACE reads, gives a single entry per CDR3 protein. The data show 780,000 or so distinct CDR3 sequences, about 61% seen once. About this clonotype itself: Its target is not known.

The germline V gene encodes CDR1 LNHNV and CDR2 YYDKDF (reference sequence). J was trimmed by 4 bases and V by 5 bases; bases with no gene match: 7. CDR3 length: 15 amino acids. Study-wide findings and caveats: For the donors, CMV status was unknown and possibly confounded expanded clonotype changes. It was held that the diversity estimates obtained from one million T cells were underestimates.

Every sample gave at least 5.5 micrograms of total RNA when it was extracted. Sequenced material: blood. This sequence joins TRBV15 and TRBJ2-3; TRBD1 agrees at 9 bases. The TCR sequence derives from a man aged 35 to 55 in good health. The CDR3 DNA follows: TGTGCCACCAGCCCCCCCGGGACAGGGTCAGATACGCAGTATTTT. Protein sequence: CATSPPGTGSDTQYF.